This T cell receptor (beta chain) was documented in a study of T cell responses to AZD1222 COVID-19 vaccine. Overall study: Second doses that came at about 4 or about 12 weeks were put together.

Some clones are missing from TCRdb's copy, which holds only in-frame ones; the method was immunoSEQ multiplex PCR. The sample consists of around 260,000 clones, over 85% of them appearing once. In the case of this clone: What it binds is not known.

This CDR3 is built from 13 residues. Per the germline V gene, CDR1 is SNHLY and CDR2 is FYNNEI. V was trimmed by 3 bases and J by 9 bases, leaving 9 bases between them. Findings and caveats of the study: Variant regions that are unmutated are reportedly the target of nearly half of spike-specific TCRs. Donors were mostly white British, more females; clonal diversity possibly underestimated.

The chain links TRBV2 to TRBJ1-6, with D possibly being TRBD1 (5 bases). The source was peripheral blood, collected on day 0 of AZD1222 vaccination. The receptor's source is an adult in good health. The CDR3 sequence: CASSEGRISPLHF. CDR3 sequence (DNA): TGTGCCAGCAGTGAGGGGCGGATTTCACCCCTCCACTTT.